These 13 T cell receptor beta chains share one sample of origin, sequenced in a study of high-grade serous ovarian cancer treatment subgroups. Sequenced by immunoSEQ multiplex PCR; TCRdb stores in-frame clones only, minus some. This table holds 7,500 to 10,000 clones, about 62% found once. Tumor tissue was taken before any definitive surgery or chemotherapy was given. The source material was tumor tissue. These receptors originate from a human donor with high-grade serous ovarian cancer.

The chain has TRBV7-2 and TRBJ1-1, with 7 bases matching TRBD1. With V trimmed by 4 bases and J by 2 bases, 7 bases remained unmatched. CDR1 and CDR2 from the germline V gene are SGHTA and FQGNSA. The CDR3 has 15 residues. CDR3 nucleotide sequence: TGTGCCAGCAGCTCAGGACAGGCGTACAACACTGAAGCTTTCTTT. The encoded protein is CASSSGQAYNTEAFF.

This chain connects TRBV28 to TRBJ2-5, with 9 bases fitting TRBD2. Germline CDR1 MDHEN, CDR2 SYDVKM. V gave up 7 bases and J gave up 5 bases; unmatched junction bases: 14. CDR3 size: 16 residues. The CDR3, as DNA: TGTGCCAGCAACCCCTTTGCGGGAGGGCCAACGGAGACCCAGTACTTC. This codes for CASNPFAGGPTETQYF. Supplemented by reference TRBV28 and TRBJ2-5, the full variable domain reads DVKVTQSSRYLVKRTGEKVFLECVQDMDHENMFWYRQDPGLGLRLIYFSYDVKMKEKGDIPEGYSVSREKKERFSLILESASTNQTSMYLCASNPFAGGPTETQYFGPGTRLLVL.

There are a few counts of this clone. V usage is TRBV6-5 and J usage is TRBJ1-2; no clear D gene. The germline V and J ends were trimmed by 2 bases and 7 bases, with 8 bases remaining between them. The CDR3 has 12 residues. Germline values: CDR1 MNHEY, CDR2 SVGAGI. The chain's CDR3 is CASSYPSGGYTF. The CDR3 DNA sequence: TGTGCCAGCAGTTACCCCTCGGGTGGCTACACCTTC.

This sequence joins TRBV30 and TRBJ2-1; TRBD1 or TRBD2 may be the D gene (5 bases each). In germline, CDR1 is GTSNPN, CDR2 SVGIG (reference sequence). This CDR3 is 12 amino acids long. V was trimmed by 5 bases and J by 7 bases, leaving 12 bases between them. As DNA, the CDR3 is TGTGCCTGGGGGGGTCAGGGTAATGAGCAGTTCTTC. Translated, it gives CAWGGQGNEQFF.

The chain has TRBV28 and TRBJ1-2; 8 bases map to TRBD1. This CDR3 spans 15 amino acids. Germline V lookup: CDR1 MDHEN, CDR2 SYDVKM. Trimming cost V 3 bases and J 6 bases; bases outside gene matches: 9. The CDR3: CASSFSLTGVNGYTF. CDR3 DNA sequence: TGTGCCAGCAGTTTTTCCCTGACAGGGGTAAATGGCTACACCTTC.

V gene TRBV10-1 combines with J gene TRBJ2-1; TRBD2 matches 8 bases. V dropped 6 bases and J dropped 7; count of bases not matched to a gene: 11. Germline-derived CDR1 and CDR2 are WNHNN and SYGVQD (reference sequence). CDR3 size: 15 residues. The CDR3 sequence is CASSYPGRAGNEQFF. For the CDR3, the DNA is TGCGCCAGCAGCTACCCCGGGAGGGCCGGTAATGAGCAGTTCTTC.

The gene calls are TRBV6-5 and TRBJ2-7, with D possibly TRBD1 on 5 matching bases. V dropped 0 bases and J dropped 1 base, with 10 bases sitting between them. Looked up from germline, CDR1 is MNHEY and CDR2 is SVGAGI. This CDR3 contains 15 residues. CDR3 nucleotides: TGTGCCAGCAGTTACTCGTCAGGGCTATCCTACGAGCAGTACTTC. Protein product: CASSYSSGLSYEQYF.

The chain combines TRBV10-3 with TRBJ1-5; D ambiguous. Germline V lookup: CDR1 ENHRY, CDR2 SYGVKD. Trimming removed 4 bases from V and 7 bases from J, with 8 bases in between. The CDR3 is 12 residues long. In DNA, the CDR3 is TGTGCCATCAGTGCCGTGGGGCAGCCCCAGCATTTT. Amino acid sequence: CAISAVGQPQHF.

The J gene is TRBJ1-5, the V gene TRBV28; D is unclear. This CDR3 spans 12 amino acids. Trimming shortened V by 2 bases and J by 9 bases, and 8 bases separated the two germline ends. Germline V gene lookup returns CDR1 MDHEN and CDR2 SYDVKM. The CDR3 bases are TGTGCCAGCAGTTTACTTCGAGGGCCCCAGCATTTT. This translates into CASSLLRGPQHF.

The chain joins TRBV5-4 to TRBJ2-3, with 10 bases identical to TRBD2. J gave up 7 bases and V 5 bases, and 4 bases lay outside the gene matches. The CDR3 covers 13 residues. Germline CDR1 reads SGHNT; CDR2 reads YYREEE (reference sequence). The CDR3 reads CASRLAGGYTQYF. CDR3 DNA sequence: TGTGCCAGCAGGTTAGCGGGAGGATATACGCAGTATTTT. Full variable domain (missing parts from reference TRBV5-4 and TRBJ2-3): ETGVTQSPTHLIKTRGQQVTLRCSSQSGHNTVSWYQQALGQGPQFIFQYYREEENGRGNFPPRFSGLQFPNYSSELNVNALELDDSALYLCASRLAGGYTQYFGPGTRLTVL.

This chain uses TRBV28 with TRBJ2-1; D is ambiguous. This CDR3 is 13 amino acids long. In germline, CDR1 is MDHEN, CDR2 SYDVKM. The V and J ends lost 4 bases and 9 bases respectively, with 13 bases between them. The CDR3 region is CASSYPRGGEQFF. CDR3 nucleotides: TGTGCCAGCAGTTACCCCCGCGGTGGTGAGCAGTTCTTC. Full variable domain (outside the CDR3, taken from reference TRBV28 and TRBJ2-1): DVKVTQSSRYLVKRTGEKVFLECVQDMDHENMFWYRQDPGLGLRLIYFSYDVKMKEKGDIPEGYSVSREKKERFSLILESASTNQTSMYLCASSYPRGGEQFFGPGTRLTVL.

The chain has TRBV6-5 and TRBJ2-7, with no clear D. Germline values: CDR1 MNHEY, CDR2 SVGAGI. The V end lost 0 bases, the J end lost 4 bases, and 10 bases lay between the germline ends. The CDR3 runs 14 residues. The chain's CDR3 is CASSYSPGLYEQYF. The CDR3 DNA reads TGTGCCAGCAGTTACTCGCCAGGTCTGTACGAGCAGTACTTC.

CDR3 nucleotides: TGTGCCATAACTGACAGCTACAATGAGCAGTTCTTC. Protein product: CAITDSYNEQFF. The chain joins TRBV19 to TRBJ2-1; D may be TRBD1 (5 bases). V dropped 10 bases and J dropped 3 bases, with 10 bases sitting between them. This CDR3 has 12 residues. Per the germline V gene, CDR1 is LNHDA and CDR2 is SQIVND (reference sequence). Looking up the rest from reference TRBV19 and TRBJ2-1 gives the full variable domain: DGGITQSPKYLFRKEGQNVTLSCEQNLNHDAMYWYRQDPGQGLRLIYYSQIVNDFQKGDIAEGYSVSREKKESFPLTVTSAQKNPTAFYLCAITDSYNEQFFGPGTRLTVL.